This TCR beta chain was found in a study of CD8+ T cells in alopecia areata. Background on the study: The study gave treated patients oral tofacitinib at 5 to 10 mg twice daily.

A word on this clone: Its target is not known.

Peripheral blood samples and lesional scalp punch biopsies were obtained from alopecia areata patients. Sequencing relied on a cDNA template that was reverse transcribed from extracted RNA. Here immunoSEQ multiplex PCR was the method, and the copy in TCRdb shows in-frame clones only, minus some. The sample records some 170,000 clones, 67% being singletons. V trimming: 2 bases; J trimming: 3 bases; junction bases outside the gene matches: 5. The germline V gene encodes CDR1 GTSNPN and CDR2 SVGIG (reference sequence). There are 14 residues in the CDR3. Study outcomes and limitations: An increase in clonality over normal scalp was evident in lesional scalp, especially alopecia totalis/universalis.

Sequenced here: CD8+ T cells sorted from blood, sampled at week 0. This chain links TRBV30 with TRBJ2-7; 9 bases are shared with TRBD1. The sequence was collected from a human donor with alopecia areata. The CDR3 nucleotides read TGTGCCTGGAGTACGTCGACAGGGGGCTACGAGCAGTACTTC. Translated: CAWSTSTGGYEQYF.